This T cell receptor (beta chain) came from a study of beta chain features in type 1 diabetes. Every isolated RNA sample was fully reverse transcribed, so sequencing captured expressed TCRB transcripts. Repertoires were generated with immunoSEQ multiplex PCR, while TCRdb's copy carries only in-frame clones and drops some. Seen here are around 300,000 clones, around 7.8% observed once, and the top ten hold more than 1%. Study outcomes and limitations: Shorter TCRB CDR3s, moderately but significantly so, marked every one of the four CD4+ subsets in Type 1 diabetes patients.

This clone was seen at least ten times. Its antigen is not identified. This receptor was taken from a woman under 30 in good health. The sample was central memory CD4+ T cells from blood.

For the CDR3, the DNA is TGTGCCAGCAGCCCGCAACAGGGAAGGGAAAACATTCAGTACTTC. Translated, it gives CASSPQQGRENIQYF. The chain couples TRBV7-3 to TRBJ2-4; D might be TRBD1 (6 bases). Deletions cut 5 bases from V and 5 bases from J, with 16 bases between. CDR1 is SGHTA, CDR2 FQGTGA, per germline. This CDR3 has 15 amino acids.